The 17 T cell receptor beta chains in this list originate from one sample, sequenced in a study of technical replicates of blood from a few donors. Repertoires were generated with immunoSEQ multiplex PCR, while TCRdb's copy carries only in-frame clones and drops some. The sample lists approximately 79,000 clones; 93% were seen once. Sequenced sample: T cells isolated from PBMCs. These receptors all stem from a human donor in good health.

The chain employs TRBV7-6 and TRBJ2-1; D is unresolved. The V and J ends lost 1 base and 10 bases respectively, with 11 bases between them. Germline lookup yields CDR1 SGHVS and CDR2 FNYEAQ. The CDR3 length is 13 residues. CDR3 coding DNA: TGTGCCAGCAGCTTAGGCCAGGCCCCCGAGCAGTTCTTC. Its translation: CASSLGQAPEQFF. The full variable domain, in which reference TRBV7-6 and TRBJ2-1 provide the parts outside the CDR3, is GAGVSQSPRYKVTKRGQDVALRCDPISGHVSLYWYRQALGQGPEFLTYFNYEAQQDKSGLPNDRFSAERPEGSISTLTIQRTEQRDSAMYRCASSLGQAPEQFFGPGTRLTVL.

The V gene is TRBV6-1, the J gene TRBJ2-1, with 10 bases aligning to TRBD1. With 4 bases clipped from V and 7 bases from J, the junction kept 4 bases outside the gene matches. There are 14 residues in the CDR3. CDR1 is MNHNS, CDR2 SASEGT, per germline. CDR3 in DNA: TGTGCCAGCAGTGGACAGGGGGCGCGGAATGAGCAGTTCTTC. Its translation is CASSGQGARNEQFF.

The chain uses TRBV27 and TRBJ2-3, with TRBD2 matching over 9 bases. Germline values: CDR1 MNHEY, CDR2 SMNVEV (reference sequence). Trimming at V came to 8 bases and at J to 5 bases, leaving 5 bases not matched to a gene. The CDR3 extends over 13 amino acids. This chain's CDR3 is CASGSGGRDTQYF. The DNA for the CDR3 is TGTGCCAGCGGAAGCGGGGGGAGAGATACGCAGTATTTT.

DNA for the CDR3: TGTGCCAGCAGGGATGACCAGGGGTTGGAGACCCAGTACTTC. Amino acids: CASRDDQGLETQYF. The chain carries TRBV6-5 and TRBJ2-5, with D possibly TRBD1 on 6 matching bases. Germline assignment: CDR1 MNHEY and CDR2 SVGAGI. Trimming stripped 6 bases from V and 5 bases from J, with 16 bases between. The CDR3 runs 14 residues.

J is TRBJ2-3 and V is TRBV28; TRBD1 is a possible D gene (5 bases). Per germline, CDR1 MDHEN and CDR2 SYDVKM. The CDR3 contains 13 residues. The V and J ends lost 6 bases and 2 bases respectively, with 9 bases between them. The CDR3: CASRTVFTDTQYF. The CDR3 DNA sequence: TGTGCCAGCAGGACAGTTTTCACAGATACGCAGTATTTT.

The gene calls are TRBV5-6 and TRBJ2-3, with D possibly being TRBD1 (6 bases). Per germline, CDR1 SGHDT and CDR2 YYEEEE. The CDR3 loop spans 16 amino acids. V lost 4 bases to trimming and J lost 0 bases, with 15 bases between them. This CDR3 is CASSPGHQRSTDTQYF. The CDR3 DNA follows: TGTGCCAGCAGCCCGGGACACCAGCGGAGCACAGATACGCAGTATTTT.

The chain recombines TRBV13 with TRBJ2-5; TRBD2 agrees at 13 bases. V gave up 5 bases and J gave up 5 bases; unmatched junction bases: 8. The CDR3 contains 16 residues. CDR1 and CDR2 (germline): PRHDT, FYEKMQ (reference sequence). CDR3 sequence: CASSPTGLAGEETQYF. The DNA of the CDR3 is TGTGCCAGCAGCCCGACCGGACTAGCGGGGGAGGAGACCCAGTACTTC.

This chain uses TRBV9 with TRBJ2-3; 11 nucleotides align to TRBD2. CDR1 is SGDLS and CDR2 is YYNGEE in the germline V gene. The V gene end was trimmed by 4 bases and the J gene end by 0 bases; junction bases not matched to a gene: 4. CDR3 size: 16 residues. The CDR3 coding sequence is TGTGCCAGCAGCAAAAGACTAGCGGGAAGCACAGATACGCAGTATTTT. Its protein is CASSKRLAGSTDTQYF.

The V call is TRBV7-9, the J call TRBJ1-1, with 10 positions matching TRBD1. Trimming removed 5 bases from V and 10 bases from J; junction bases left unmatched: 7. Germline V gene lookup returns CDR1 SEHNR and CDR2 FQNEAQ (reference sequence). The CDR3 has 13 amino acids. The CDR3 loop is CASSRGTGDRAFF. CDR3 DNA: TGTGCCAGCAGCAGAGGGACAGGGGATCGAGCTTTCTTT.

This chain joins TRBV2 and TRBJ2-4; 13 positions agree with TRBD2. J was trimmed by 3 bases and V by 6 bases; bases with no gene match: 2. Germline values: CDR1 SNHLY, CDR2 FYNNEI. The length of the CDR3 is 15 residues. CDR3 DNA: TGTGCCAGCAGGGGGACTAGCGGGGTCAAAAACATTCAGTACTTC. Its translation is CASRGTSGVKNIQYF.

The V call is TRBV19, the J call TRBJ2-4; D perhaps matches TRBD1 (5 bases). There are 15 residues in the CDR3. CDR1 and CDR2 from the germline V gene are LNHDA and SQIVND (reference sequence). The germline V and J ends were trimmed by 3 bases and 3 bases, with 12 bases remaining between them. CDR3: CASSIQGLGKNIQYF. In DNA form, the CDR3 reads TGTGCCAGTAGTATTCAGGGATTGGGCAAAAACATTCAGTACTTC.

As concerns this clone: Other DNA variants within this sample encode the same CDR3. This chain connects TRBV27 to TRBJ1-1; 8 bases are a match to TRBD1. CDR3 length equals 14 residues. Germline V gives CDR1 MNHEY, CDR2 SMNVEV (reference sequence). The trim removed 2 bases at V and 1 base at J, leaving 0 bases unmatched. The CDR3 DNA reads TGTGCCAGCAGTTTAGACAGGGGGAACACTGAAGCTTTCTTT. Its translation: CASSLDRGNTEAFF.

The genes are TRBV7-2 and TRBJ1-3; 7 bases agree with TRBD1. The CDR3 spans 15 residues. The V gene end was trimmed by 5 bases and the J gene end by 2 bases; junction bases not matched to a gene: 6. Germline CDR1 SGHTA, CDR2 FQGNSA. The CDR3 region is CASSPQGVAGNTIYF. As DNA, the CDR3 is TGTGCCAGCAGCCCTCAGGGGGTTGCTGGAAACACCATATATTTT.

This clone was picked up a small number of times. The chain links TRBV5-1 to TRBJ2-1, with TRBD2 matching 15 bases. The CDR3 consists of 16 residues. Losses at the gene ends were 3 bases for V and 6 bases for J; bases not matched to a gene: 4. Germline V CDR1 and CDR2: SGHRS, YFSETQ. In nucleotides, the CDR3 is TGCGCCAGCAGCTGGACTAGCGGGAGGGCCGGCAATGAGCAGTTCTTC. Encoded protein: CASSWTSGRAGNEQFF.

The rearrangement uses TRBV4-2 and TRBJ1-5, with unresolved D. Trimming stripped 1 base from V and 6 bases from J, with 7 bases between. CDR3 length: 13 residues. Per germline, CDR1 LGHNA and CDR2 YNFKEQ. CDR3 region: CASSQAESQPQHF. Here the CDR3 DNA reads TGTGCCAGCAGCCAAGCCGAGAGTCAGCCCCAGCATTTT.

This chain links TRBV13 with TRBJ2-5; 8 positions match TRBD2. The ends lost 3 bases at V and 5 bases at J; junction bases unmatched: 11. Germline CDR1 PRHDT, CDR2 FYEKMQ (reference sequence). The CDR3 loop spans 16 amino acids. CDR3 DNA sequence: TGTGCCAGCAGCTTGTCCGGTAGCGGGATGGTGGAGACCCAGTACTTC. Its protein product is CASSLSGSGMVETQYF.

The rearrangement uses TRBV6-1 and TRBJ2-1, with 7 nucleotides matching TRBD1. CDR1 and CDR2 (germline): MNHNS, SASEGT. The CDR3 has 12 amino acids. The CDR3: CALQGTYNEQFF. CDR3 nucleotides: TGTGCGTTACAGGGGACCTACAATGAGCAGTTCTTC.